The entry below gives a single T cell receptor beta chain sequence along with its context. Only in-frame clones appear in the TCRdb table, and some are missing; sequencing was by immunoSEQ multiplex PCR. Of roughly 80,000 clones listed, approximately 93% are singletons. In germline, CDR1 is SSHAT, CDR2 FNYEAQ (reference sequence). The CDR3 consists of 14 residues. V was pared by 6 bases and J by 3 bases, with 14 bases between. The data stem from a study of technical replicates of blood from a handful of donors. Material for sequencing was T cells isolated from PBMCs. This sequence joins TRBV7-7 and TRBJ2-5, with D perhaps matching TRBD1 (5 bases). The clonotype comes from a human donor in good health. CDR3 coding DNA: TGTGCCAGCAGTCTGGACAAGTTCAAAGAGACCCAGTACTTC. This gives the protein CASSLDKFKETQYF.